Listed below are T cell receptor beta chains from one sample, sequenced in a study of T cells after yellow fever vaccination. TCRdb re-called the 5' RACE reads with MiXCR, one entry per CDR3 protein. The sample lists about 130,000 distinct CDR3 sequences, under 9% occurring once. Specimen: CD8+ T cells sorted from PBMCs, collected on the day of the yellow fever booster vaccination. The source is a man younger than 35 who received the YFV17D yellow fever vaccine. CDR3s include the opening cysteine and the closing phenylalanine or tryptophan. The D gene is left open where the match is weak. Part of the rows lack a size; the others show once, few, many or a class for expanded clones.

d_call: NA; v_call: TRBV12-3/TRBV12-4; j_call: TRBJ1-2; clone_size: NA; cdr3_aa: CASSSGGYTF; cdr3_nt: TGTGCCAGCAGTTCGGGGGGCTACACCTTC
d_call: NA; v_call: TRBV19; j_call: TRBJ1-2; clone_size: NA; cdr3_aa: CASGGGRYGYTF; cdr3_nt: TGTGCCAGTGGCGGGGGCCGCTATGGCTACACCTTC
d_call: TRBD2; v_call: TRBV5-6; j_call: TRBJ2-1; clone_size: many; cdr3_aa: CASSFASGNEQFF; cdr3_nt: TGTGCCAGCAGCTTTGCTAGCGGCAATGAGCAGTTCTTC
d_call: TRBD1; v_call: TRBV4-3; j_call: TRBJ1-3; clone_size: few; cdr3_aa: CASSRDRSSGNTIYF; cdr3_nt: TGCGCCAGCAGCCGGGACAGGAGCTCTGGAAACACCATATATTTT
d_call: NA; v_call: TRBV4-1; j_call: TRBJ2-6; clone_size: few; cdr3_aa: CASSPAGEPLDGANVLTF; cdr3_nt: TGCGCCAGCAGCCCCGCAGGGGAACCACTTGATGGGGCCAACGTCCTGACTTTC
d_call: NA; v_call: TRBV5-1; j_call: TRBJ1-2; clone_size: few; cdr3_aa: CASSSHSGGVVAGYTF; cdr3_nt: TGCGCCAGCAGCTCCCATTCGGGCGGGGTTGTGGCTGGCTACACCTTC
d_call: NA; v_call: TRBV7-9; j_call: TRBJ2-7; clone_size: many; cdr3_aa: CASSPISYEQYF; cdr3_nt: TGTGCCAGCAGCCCCATTTCCTACGAGCAGTACTTC
d_call: TRBD1; v_call: TRBV5-8; j_call: TRBJ2-2; clone_size: NA; cdr3_aa: CASSPRQGARTGELFF; cdr3_nt: TGTGCCAGCAGCCCCAGACAGGGGGCGCGCACCGGGGAGCTGTTTTTT
d_call: NA; v_call: TRBV20-1; j_call: TRBJ2-6; clone_size: NA; cdr3_aa: CSARTTSALEANVLTF; cdr3_nt: TGCAGTGCTAGGACCACCTCGGCGCTAGAGGCCAACGTCCTGACTTTC
d_call: NA; v_call: TRBV25-1; j_call: TRBJ1-2; clone_size: few; cdr3_aa: CASSTGYYGYTF; cdr3_nt: TGTGCCAGCAGTACGGGGTACTATGGCTACACCTTC
d_call: NA; v_call: TRBV7-6; j_call: TRBJ1-1; clone_size: NA; cdr3_aa: CASSPSGGFVFF; cdr3_nt: TGTGCCAGCAGCCCTAGTGGGGGTTTTGTATTCTTT
d_call: TRBD2; v_call: TRBV4-1; j_call: TRBJ2-3; clone_size: few; cdr3_aa: CASIDPAAGGTDTQYF; cdr3_nt: TGCGCCAGCATAGACCCGGCAGCGGGGGGCACAGATACGCAGTATTTT
d_call: TRBD2; v_call: TRBV5-1; j_call: TRBJ2-5; clone_size: few; cdr3_aa: CASSSPEIAGQETQYF; cdr3_nt: TGCGCCAGCAGCTCGCCGGAAATAGCGGGCCAAGAGACCCAGTACTTC
d_call: NA; v_call: TRBV19; j_call: TRBJ2-2; clone_size: many; cdr3_aa: CASSIPTADPNTGELFF; cdr3_nt: TGTGCCAGTAGTATACCGACAGCTGACCCGAACACCGGGGAGCTGTTTTTT
d_call: NA; v_call: TRBV7-9; j_call: TRBJ2-5; clone_size: few; cdr3_aa: CASSLAAAWSQETQYF; cdr3_nt: TGTGCCAGCAGCTTAGCGGCAGCGTGGAGCCAAGAGACCCAGTACTTC
d_call: NA; v_call: TRBV18; j_call: TRBJ2-2; clone_size: many; cdr3_aa: CASSPAGNTGELFF; cdr3_nt: TGTGCCAGCTCACCAGCGGGGAACACCGGGGAGCTGTTTTTT
d_call: TRBD1; v_call: TRBV4-1; j_call: TRBJ1-5; clone_size: few; cdr3_aa: CASSQEDRGGNQPQHF; cdr3_nt: TGCGCCAGCAGCCAAGAGGACAGGGGCGGCAATCAGCCCCAGCATTTT
d_call: TRBD1; v_call: TRBV9; j_call: TRBJ2-1; clone_size: NA; cdr3_aa: CASSVLGGAYNEQFF; cdr3_nt: TGTGCCAGCAGCGTATTAGGGGGCGCCTACAATGAGCAGTTCTTC
d_call: TRBD1; v_call: TRBV7-2; j_call: TRBJ1-4; clone_size: NA; cdr3_aa: CASSRTGISPKLFF; cdr3_nt: TGTGCCAGCAGCCGGACAGGGATTTCCCCAAAACTGTTTTTT
d_call: TRBD1; v_call: TRBV6-5; j_call: TRBJ2-1; clone_size: few; cdr3_aa: CASSEDRGLRDEQFF; cdr3_nt: TGTGCCAGCAGTGAGGACAGGGGGCTCAGGGATGAGCAGTTCTTC
d_call: TRBD1; v_call: TRBV6-5; j_call: TRBJ2-3; clone_size: few; cdr3_aa: CASRAPDRGTDTQYF; cdr3_nt: TGTGCCAGCAGAGCCCCAGACAGGGGAACAGATACGCAGTATTTT
d_call: NA; v_call: TRBV5-1; j_call: TRBJ1-1; clone_size: few; cdr3_aa: CASREDVTNTEAFF; cdr3_nt: TGCGCCAGCAGGGAGGACGTAACGAACACTGAAGCTTTCTTT
d_call: NA; v_call: TRBV11-2; j_call: TRBJ2-1; clone_size: NA; cdr3_aa: CASSLTDSYNEQFF; cdr3_nt: TGTGCCAGCAGCTTGACAGATTCCTACAATGAGCAGTTCTTC
d_call: TRBD1; v_call: TRBV28; j_call: TRBJ2-1; clone_size: few; cdr3_aa: CASSSRDRLKIYNEQFF; cdr3_nt: TGTGCCAGCAGTAGCCGGGACAGGCTTAAAATTTACAATGAGCAGTTCTTC
d_call: NA; v_call: TRBV10-3; j_call: TRBJ2-3; clone_size: NA; cdr3_aa: CAISGVQDLSTDTQYF; cdr3_nt: TGTGCCATCAGTGGGGTACAGGACCTGAGCACAGATACGCAGTATTTT
d_call: NA; v_call: TRBV19; j_call: TRBJ1-5; clone_size: few; cdr3_aa: CASSISPRISNQPQHF; cdr3_nt: TGTGCCAGTAGTATTTCTCCGCGAATTAGCAATCAGCCCCAGCATTTT
d_call: NA; v_call: TRBV4-2; j_call: TRBJ2-3; clone_size: few; cdr3_aa: CASSQEMDTQYF; cdr3_nt: TGTGCCAGCAGCCAAGAGATGGATACGCAGTATTTT
d_call: NA; v_call: TRBV27; j_call: TRBJ1-6; clone_size: many; cdr3_aa: CASTLSGSGSPLHF; cdr3_nt: TGTGCCAGCACCCTTTCGGGGTCAGGTTCACCCCTCCACTTT
d_call: NA; v_call: TRBV6-5; j_call: TRBJ1-1; clone_size: few; cdr3_aa: CASGTSNTEAFF; cdr3_nt: TGTGCCAGCGGGACATCGAACACTGAAGCTTTCTTT
d_call: NA; v_call: TRBV9; j_call: TRBJ2-7; clone_size: many; cdr3_aa: CASSPGTSSYEQYF; cdr3_nt: TGTGCCAGCAGCCCCGGGACATCCTCCTACGAGCAGTACTTC
d_call: TRBD2; v_call: TRBV7-9; j_call: TRBJ2-1; clone_size: many; cdr3_aa: CASSSGLAGLSYNEQFF; cdr3_nt: TGTGCCAGCAGCTCCGGACTAGCGGGGCTCTCCTACAATGAGCAGTTCTTC
d_call: TRBD1; v_call: TRBV7-2; j_call: TRBJ2-5; clone_size: few; cdr3_aa: CASSEVWDRGLETQYF; cdr3_nt: TGTGCCAGCAGCGAGGTTTGGGACAGGGGGCTAGAGACCCAGTACTTC
d_call: TRBD1; v_call: TRBV20-1; j_call: TRBJ1-5; clone_size: NA; cdr3_aa: CSAARDRDGQPQHF; cdr3_nt: TGCAGTGCTGCCCGGGACAGGGATGGGCAGCCCCAGCATTTT
d_call: NA; v_call: TRBV4-3; j_call: TRBJ2-5; clone_size: NA; cdr3_aa: CASSHPGETQYF; cdr3_nt: TGCGCCAGCAGCCACCCCGGGGAGACCCAGTACTTC
d_call: TRBD2; v_call: TRBV6-1; j_call: TRBJ2-1; clone_size: many; cdr3_aa: CASNPSGGSYNEQFF; cdr3_nt: TGTGCCAGCAACCCTAGCGGGGGCTCCTACAATGAGCAGTTCTTC
d_call: NA; v_call: TRBV27; j_call: TRBJ1-1; clone_size: NA; cdr3_aa: CASSRDGEGAEAFF; cdr3_nt: TGTGCCAGCAGCCGAGACGGAGAAGGGGCTGAAGCTTTCTTT